This TCR beta chain was captured by sequencing in a study of cytomegalovirus exposure and HLA in healthy donors. General study findings and limits: Apart from CMV serostatus, no immune exposure information was available. In vitro assays verified that a few CMV-associated chains recognized CMV antigens specifically. Some segments of the V type, notably TRBV6-2 and TRBV6-3, were excluded as indistinguishable. A missense variant in DCLRE1C was later tied to TCR beta V- and J-gene trimming.

Concerning this clone: Its antigen is as yet unknown.

The study ran its PCR with 60 Vbeta and 13 Jbeta primers. Assay: immunoSEQ multiplex PCR; the TCRdb copy retains only in-frame clones and omits some. Of about 140,000 clones in the sample, roughly 80% were seen once. J lost 6 bases, V lost 5 bases, and 7 bases had no gene match. Germline V CDR1 and CDR2: SGHTA, FQGNSA. The CDR3 totals 13 residues. The sequencing input was PBMCs. This receptor was identified in a man aged 40-55 years in good health and CMV-seropositive. The chain links TRBV7-2 to TRBJ2-7, with 7 bases aligning to TRBD1. For the CDR3, the DNA is TGTGCCAGCAGCATGGACAGGAGGAGCGAGCAGTACTTC. Encoded protein: CASSMDRRSEQYF.